Listed here are 30 T cell receptor beta chains from one sample, sequenced in a study of CD8 T cells in ankylosing spondylitis. Each CDR3 protein gets one entry after TCRdb re-called the 5' RACE reads with MiXCR. The table has 250,000 to 300,000 distinct CDR3 sequences, 15% to 20% seen once; the top ten hold approximately 33%. Sequenced material: blood, either unsorted or a sorted T cell fraction (not recorded which). All receptors derive from a male donor with ankylosing spondylitis or in good health (not recorded which).

This clonotype was detected only a few times. V gene TRBV29-1 combines with J gene TRBJ2-1; 11 nucleotides align to TRBD2. The germline V gene encodes CDR1 SQVTM and CDR2 ANQGSEA. Germline trimming cut 7 bases from V and 7 bases from J; bases unmatched to any gene: 9. The CDR3 loop spans 14 amino acids. The CDR3 sequence: CSGILAGGRNEQFF. Here the CDR3 DNA reads TGCAGCGGCATTCTAGCGGGAGGACGTAATGAGCAGTTCTTC.

This clonotype appeared once. The chain has TRBV12-3 or TRBV12-4 and TRBJ2-4; the D is unclear. CDR3 length equals 13 residues. Trimming took 1 base from V and 8 from J, leaving 9 bases between them. The CDR3 spells CASSLVGKDIQYF. The CDR3 coding sequence is TGTGCCAGCAGTTTAGTCGGAAAGGACATTCAGTACTTC.

The chain carries TRBV21-1 and TRBJ2-3; the table's D call of TRBD1 was not tested on the DNA. TRBV21-1 is given as a pseudogene. This CDR3 has 18 residues. CDR3 in DNA: TGTGCCAGACCAGGACAGGTCCGGACACACACACGCTCAGATACGCAGTATTTT. It yields the protein CARPGQVRTHTRSDTQYF.

The chain carries TRBV20-1 and TRBJ2-1, with D possibly being TRBD1 (6 bases). Germline V gene sequence: CDR1 DFQATT, CDR2 SNEGSKA (reference sequence). CDR3 length: 15 residues. Trimming left V 3 bases short and J 3 bases short, with 15 bases between. CDR3 residues: CSASLRQGIYNEQFF. In DNA, the CDR3 is TGCAGTGCTAGTTTGCGGCAGGGGATCTACAATGAGCAGTTCTTC.

The CDR3 protein is CASSSTPGRDYQPQHF. Written as DNA, the CDR3 is TGTGCCAGCAGCTCGACGCCCGGGAGAGATTATCAGCCCCAGCATTTT. This sequence joins TRBV7-8 and TRBJ1-5; D is unclear. The germline gives CDR1 SGHVS, CDR2 FQNEAQ. The CDR3 runs to 16 residues. Trimming removed 4 bases at V and 5 bases at J, with 18 bases between.

This clonotype was detected ten times or more. The chain carries TRBV27 and TRBJ2-3, with D unresolved. The V end lost 4 bases, the J end lost 4 bases, and 6 bases lay between the germline ends. The CDR3 consists of 12 residues. Per the germline V gene, CDR1 is MNHEY and CDR2 is SMNVEV (reference sequence). The DNA of the CDR3 is TGTGCCAGCAGTTACCCCGCAGATACGCAGTATTTT. Amino acid sequence: CASSYPADTQYF.

The chain links TRBV16 to TRBJ1-4; 7 nucleotides match TRBD1. Germline CDR1 reads KGHSY; CDR2 reads FQNENV. The length of the CDR3 is 16 residues. J lost 5 bases, V lost 0 bases, and 6 bases had no gene match. The CDR3 DNA sequence: TGTGCCAGCAGCCAATCGAGGGGGACAGCGAATGAAAAACTGTTTTTT. The encoded protein is CASSQSRGTANEKLFF.

This clonotype was counted only a few times. The rearrangement links TRBV9 to TRBJ2-2; possibly TRBD1 for D (6 bases). Germline V gene lookup returns CDR1 SGDLS and CDR2 YYNGEE. The CDR3 runs to 17 residues. V was shortened by 3 bases and J by 3 bases, with 18 bases between the two germline ends. The CDR3 DNA reads TGTGCCAGCAGCGGCGGTGACACAGGGTGGGACACCGGGGAGCTGTTTTTT. It encodes CASSGGDTGWDTGELFF. Together with reference TRBV9 and TRBJ2-2, the CDR3 gives the full variable domain: DSGVTQTPKHLITATGQRVTLRCSPRSGDLSVYWYQQSLDQGLQFLIQYYNGEERAKGNILERFSAQQFPDLHSELNLSSLELGDSALYFCASSGGDTGWDTGELFFGEGSRLTVL.

The chain couples TRBV4-1 to TRBJ2-3, with D possibly TRBD2 on 6 matching bases. Germline assignment: CDR1 MGHRA and CDR2 YSYEKL. The ends were cut back, 1 base at V and 4 bases at J, with 9 bases in the middle. The CDR3 is 14 amino acids. CDR3 bases: TGCGCCAGCAGCCAAGGGATAGCGGCAGATACGCAGTATTTT. This sequence encodes CASSQGIAADTQYF.

V usage is TRBV14 and J usage is TRBJ2-7; 9 nucleotides line up with TRBD2. This CDR3 region has 17 residues. Germline lookup yields CDR1 SGHDN and CDR2 FVKESK. V dropped 0 bases and J dropped 3; count of bases not matched to a gene: 9. CDR3 bases: TGTGCCAGCAGCCAAGAAACCGCTAGCGGGACCTACTACGAGCAGTACTTC. This translates into CASSQETASGTYYEQYF.

The chain uses TRBV6-2 or TRBV6-3 and TRBJ2-6; D is unresolved. V gave up 2 bases and J gave up 0 bases, with 11 bases separating them. The CDR3 runs to 17 residues. Germline values: CDR1 MNHEY, CDR2 SVGEGT. CDR3 region: CASSYVKDFSGANVLTF. In DNA form, the CDR3 reads TGTGCCAGCAGTTACGTAAAAGACTTCTCTGGGGCCAACGTCCTGACTTTC.

The V and J genes are TRBV9 and TRBJ1-1, with a possible D match to TRBD1 (6 bases). The CDR3 consists of 14 residues. Germline V gene sequence: CDR1 SGDLS, CDR2 YYNGEE. V was cut by 4 bases and J by 6 bases, with 16 bases left in between. This chain's CDR3 is CASSSPQGLSEAFF. For the CDR3, the DNA is TGTGCCAGCAGCTCTCCCCAGGGGCTCTCTGAAGCTTTCTTT.

The chain uses TRBV9 and TRBJ2-3, with D unresolved. Per germline, CDR1 SGDLS and CDR2 YYNGEE. Trimming took off 0 bases at V and 3 bases at J, with 17 bases between the two ends. The CDR3 is made up of 17 amino acids. Written as DNA, the CDR3 is TGTGCCAGCAGCGTAGCCTGGCGGCTAGAGGTAACAGATACGCAGTATTTT. Its protein product is CASSVAWRLEVTDTQYF.

This rearrangement joins TRBV20-1 to TRBJ2-3; tentatively, D is TRBD2 (6 bases). The CDR3 consists of 15 residues. Trimming removed 0 bases from V and 3 bases from J, with 13 bases in between. Per germline, CDR1 DFQATT and CDR2 SNEGSKA (reference sequence). CDR3 sequence (DNA): TGCAGTGCTAGAGACTCCTTTCGGGAGACAGATACGCAGTATTTT. Translation gives CSARDSFRETDTQYF.

This clonotype was detected a few times. The rearrangement links TRBV7-8 to TRBJ2-3, with TRBD2 identical over 11 bases. This CDR3 has 15 amino acids. Germline V gene sequence: CDR1 SGHVS, CDR2 FQNEAQ. V was clipped by 5 bases and J by 6 bases; unmatched bases: 7. CDR3 sequence reads: CASSMGLAEPDTQYF. The CDR3, as DNA: TGTGCCAGCAGCATGGGACTAGCGGAGCCGGATACGCAGTATTTT.

This clonotype has more than one count but fewer than ten. The V call is TRBV12-3 or TRBV12-4, the J call TRBJ2-1; 10 nucleotides align to TRBD1. The CDR3 length is 14 residues. V was clipped by 7 bases and J by 7 bases; unmatched bases: 7. CDR3 bases: TGTGCCAGCAAGGAGGACAGGGGGGGTAATGAGCAGTTCTTC. Translation gives CASKEDRGGNEQFF.

The rearrangement links TRBV20-1 to TRBJ1-1, with unresolved D. Germline V lookup: CDR1 DFQATT, CDR2 SNEGSKA (reference sequence). Trimming left V 1 base short and J 1 base short, with 16 bases between. The CDR3 is 16 residues long. The CDR3 loop reads CSARGPAGGRNTEAFF. Here the CDR3 DNA reads TGCAGTGCTAGAGGTCCGGCTGGCGGACGGAACACTGAAGCTTTCTTT.

This clonotype was detected only a few times. The chain links TRBV20-1 to TRBJ2-7; possibly TRBD1 for D (6 bases). The CDR3 has 14 residues. V was shortened by 3 bases and J by 0 bases, with 12 bases between the two germline ends. CDR1 and CDR2 (germline): DFQATT, SNEGSKA (reference sequence). The CDR3 sequence is CSARDNRASYEQYF. In nucleotides, the CDR3 is TGCAGTGCTAGGGACAACAGGGCCTCCTACGAGCAGTACTTC.

V usage is TRBV2 and J usage is TRBJ2-5, with 10 nucleotides matching TRBD1. Germline CDR1 and CDR2: SNHLY and FYNNEI. With 4 bases clipped from V and 4 bases from J, the junction kept 9 bases outside the gene matches. This CDR3 contains 16 residues. The CDR3 bases are TGTGCCAGCAGTGTCTCCCGGGACAGGGGAGGAGAGACCCAGTACTTC. As protein: CASSVSRDRGGETQYF.

This chain uses TRBV5-5 with TRBJ2-3; D remains ambiguous. The germline gives CDR1 SGHKS, CDR2 YYEKEE (reference sequence). V was clipped by 7 bases and J by 5 bases, with 14 bases between them. The CDR3 spans 13 residues. The CDR3 DNA is TGTGCCAGCCCCGGAAGCGCTGGAGATACGCAGTATTTT. Amino acids: CASPGSAGDTQYF.

This clonotype showed up many times. The chain employs TRBV5-1 and TRBJ2-5; D is perhaps TRBD1 or TRBD2 (6 bases each). The V end lost 5 bases, the J end lost 4 bases, and 12 bases lay between the germline ends. Germline values: CDR1 SGHRS, CDR2 YFSETQ. This CDR3 spans 13 amino acids. The CDR3 nucleotides are TGCGCCAGCAGTGCCGAGGGGGGAGAGACCCAGTACTTC. Its translation is CASSAEGGETQYF.

CDR3 protein: CASSQEVASGTDTQYF. For the CDR3, the DNA is TGCGCCAGCAGCCAAGAGGTGGCTAGCGGGACAGATACGCAGTATTTT. V gene TRBV4-3 combines with J gene TRBJ2-3; 8 bases agree with TRBD2. The length of the CDR3 is 16 residues. CDR1 and CDR2 from the germline V gene are LGHNA and YSLEER. V was clipped by 0 bases and J by 3 bases; unmatched bases: 5.

This clonotype was seen more than once but under ten times. This chain uses TRBV20-1 with TRBJ2-1; 7 bases fit TRBD2. Germline V gene lookup returns CDR1 DFQATT and CDR2 SNEGSKA (reference sequence). Losses at the gene ends were 2 bases for V and 9 bases for J; bases not matched to a gene: 10. The CDR3 has 14 amino acids. The CDR3 sequence is CSARFSGPSGEQFF. The CDR3 coding sequence is TGCAGTGCTAGATTTAGCGGGCCCAGTGGTGAGCAGTTCTTC.

The chain recombines TRBV6-4 with TRBJ2-1; TRBD2 matches at 11 bases. J was trimmed by 5 bases and V by 2 bases; bases with no gene match: 2. The CDR3 length is 15 residues. Germline CDR1 reads MRHNA; CDR2 reads SNTAGT. The CDR3 DNA follows: TGTGCCAGCAGTGACCGGACTAGCGGGCACAATGAGCAGTTCTTC. Translated: CASSDRTSGHNEQFF.

This chain connects TRBV20-1 to TRBJ2-7; TRBD1 matches at 8 bases. The CDR3 spans 15 residues. V trimming: 5 bases; J trimming: 4 bases; junction bases outside the gene matches: 13. Germline V gene data show CDR1 as DFQATT and CDR2 as SNEGSKA (reference sequence). The DNA for the CDR3 is TGCAGTGCTTATCCACCAGGGGGCTCCCTTTACGAGCAGTACTTC. Translation: CSAYPPGGSLYEQYF.

The genes are TRBV12-3 or TRBV12-4 and TRBJ2-1; the match to TRBD2 covers 13 bases. V was pared by 5 bases and J by 5 bases, with 6 bases of the junction left unmatched. The CDR3 has 16 residues. CDR3 coding DNA: TGTGCCAGCAGTCAAACGACTAGCGGGGGGAACAATGAGCAGTTCTTC. The encoded protein is CASSQTTSGGNNEQFF.

The sample holds many counts of this clonotype. The chain links TRBV4-1 to TRBJ1-5; the D is unclear. V lost 8 bases, J lost 9 bases, and 11 bases lay in between. This CDR3 region has 11 residues. In germline, CDR1 is MGHRA, CDR2 YSYEKL. This CDR3 is CASGEGSPQHF. The CDR3 bases are TGCGCCAGCGGGGAGGGCTCGCCCCAGCATTTT.

The chain couples TRBV5-1 to TRBJ2-1; unclear D gene. With 4 bases removed from V and 12 bases from J, the gap between germline ends came to 14 bases. Germline values: CDR1 SGHRS, CDR2 YFSETQ. The CDR3 sequence is 12 residues long. CDR3 nucleotide sequence: TGCGCCAGCAGCCGCCACCTGGTACCGCAGTTCTTC. Residues: CASSRHLVPQFF. Drawing the rest from reference TRBV5-1 and TRBJ2-1, the complete variable domain is KAGVTQTPRYLIKTRGQQVTLSCSPISGHRSVSWYQQTPGQGLQFLFEYFSETQRNKGNFPGRFSGRQFSNSRSEMNVSTLELGDSALYLCASSRHLVPQFFGPGTRLTVL.

This clonotype was counted between two and nine times. V usage is TRBV5-1 and J usage is TRBJ2-7; D perhaps matches TRBD2 (6 bases). Per the germline V gene, CDR1 is SGHRS and CDR2 is YFSETQ. Trimming stripped 0 bases from V and 3 bases from J, with 13 bases between. The CDR3 is made up of 15 amino acids. CDR3: CASSLARWGVYEQYF. In DNA form, the CDR3 reads TGCGCCAGCAGCTTGGCACGGTGGGGGGTCTACGAGCAGTACTTC.

This clonotype was observed a handful of times. The genes are TRBV29-1 and TRBJ2-2; D call uncertain. This CDR3 contains 15 residues. The germline V gene encodes CDR1 SQVTM and CDR2 ANQGSEA. V was shortened by 2 bases and J by 5 bases, with 15 bases between the two germline ends. The CDR3 DNA sequence: TGCAGCGTTGAACCACCGACTTCCATAACCGGGGAGCTGTTTTTT. This encodes CSVEPPTSITGELFF.